Listed here are 29 T cell receptor beta chains from one sample, sequenced in a study of cytomegalovirus exposure and HLA in healthy donors (dated by TCRdb to about 2017). Receptor libraries were prepared by the immunoSEQ multiplex PCR assay. A mixture of 60 forward primers for TCR Vbeta segments and 13 reverse primers for TCR Jbeta segments was used in the multiplex PCR. The immuneACCESS repertoire file appears here via TCRdb, limited to in-frame rearrangements. These files lack a portion of the clones; in checked studies, under half of the deficit traces to unresolved V genes, and the cause of the others is not known. Across this sample there are 150,000 to 200,000 clones, with around three quarters seen only once. 0.9% to 1.1% of the sample belongs to the ten largest clones. Sequencing used PBMCs. All receptors come from a woman in her forties in good health and CMV-seronegative.

This clone came up a few times. The rearrangement joins TRBV10-3 to TRBJ2-5; 7 nucleotides match TRBD2. The CDR3 has 11 amino acids. Trimming took 3 bases from V and 10 from J; bases not matched to a gene: 2. Germline V gives CDR1 ENHRY, CDR2 SYGVKD. The CDR3 bases are TGTGCCATCAGTGAAGGCGGGAGCCAGTACTTC. Its protein is CAISEGGSQYF.

This chain joins TRBV14 and TRBJ2-7; D unresolved. CDR1 SGHDN and CDR2 FVKESK come from the germline V gene. The CDR3 totals 15 residues. V dropped 5 bases and J dropped 2 bases, with 16 bases sitting between them. CDR3 sequence (DNA): TGTGCCAGCAGCAATTTTGGAGTAGGCGCCTACGAGCAGTACTTC. Translation: CASSNFGVGAYEQYF.

The V call is TRBV5-1, the J call TRBJ1-5; TRBD1 aligns across 8 bases. CDR1 and CDR2 from the germline V gene are SGHRS and YFSETQ. Trimming at V came to 0 bases and at J to 5 bases, leaving 4 bases not matched to a gene. The CDR3 covers 15 residues. The CDR3 DNA is TGCGCCAGCAGCTTGGGGACAGGGAACCATCAGCCCCAGCATTTT. Protein sequence: CASSLGTGNHQPQHF.

This clone has only one observation. The chain recombines TRBV12-2 with TRBJ2-1; the table's D call TRBD2 went unverified against the DNA. TRBV12-2 is an annotated pseudogene. CDR3 length: 18 amino acids. In DNA, the CDR3 is TGTGCAAGTCGCTTAGAGGTGGCCGTGAAGACTCTTCACAATGAGCAGTTCTTC. Amino acids: CASRLEVAVKTLHNEQFF.

This chain joins TRBV5-6 and TRBJ1-5, with D perhaps matching TRBD1 (6 bases). Germline lookup yields CDR1 SGHDT and CDR2 YYEEEE. This CDR3 has 17 amino acids. V was trimmed by 3 bases and J by 5 bases, leaving 21 bases between them. This chain's CDR3 is CASSYRTEQGLDQPQHF. For the CDR3, the DNA is TGTGCCAGCAGCTACAGGACGGAACAGGGTTTGGATCAGCCCCAGCATTTT.

V is TRBV15 and J is TRBJ1-1; TRBD1 matches at 8 bases. Germline CDR1 is LNHNV and CDR2 is YYDKDF (reference sequence). The CDR3 runs 15 residues. The J segment lost 3 bases and the V segment lost 5 bases, leaving 8 bases of the junction unmatched. The CDR3 bases are TGTGCCACCAGCTCGGAGCAGGGGGCGTACACTGAAGCTTTCTTT. Its translation: CATSSEQGAYTEAFF.

This clone came up a few times. The chain links TRBV21-1 to TRBJ2-7; the D call in the table, TRBD1, was not verified against the DNA. TRBV21-1 is a known pseudogene. The CDR3 contains 14 residues. CDR3 sequence (DNA): TGTGCCAGCAGCCCACGACACCCGAGAGTGGAGCAGTACTTC. Protein sequence: CASSPRHPRVEQYF.

This sequence joins TRBV7-9 and TRBJ2-1; 9 nucleotides line up with TRBD2. The germline V gene encodes CDR1 SEHNR and CDR2 FQNEAQ (reference sequence). This CDR3 spans 12 amino acids. V shed 2 bases and J 15 bases; nucleotides not matched to a gene: 5. The CDR3 is CASSLRGTSPFF. The CDR3 DNA sequence: TGTGCCAGCAGCTTAAGAGGGACTAGCCCGTTCTTC. Supplemented by reference TRBV7-9 and TRBJ2-1, the full variable domain reads DTGVSQNPRHKITKRGQNVTFRCDPISEHNRLYWYRQTLGQGPEFLTYFQNEAQLEKSRLLSDRFSAERPKGSFSTLEIQRTEQGDSAMYLCASSLRGTSPFFGPGTRLTVL.

CDR3 residues: CASSFGQQETQYF. The CDR3 DNA reads as TGTGCCAGCAGCTTTGGACAGCAAGAGACCCAGTACTTC. V is TRBV5-4 and J is TRBJ2-5, with D perhaps matching TRBD1 (6 bases). Germline V gives CDR1 SGHNT, CDR2 YYREEE (reference sequence). V lost 2 bases to trimming and J lost 2 bases, with 7 bases between them. This CDR3 is built from 13 residues.

The chain uses TRBV7-6 and TRBJ2-7, with TRBD1 matching over 7 bases. Germline CDR1 is SGHVS and CDR2 is FNYEAQ. V lost 3 bases, J lost 1 base, and 6 bases stayed unmatched. CDR3 length equals 15 residues. The CDR3 nucleotides read TGTGCCAGCAGCTTGACAGGGAGCCCTTCCTACGAGCAGTACTTC. Translation: CASSLTGSPSYEQYF.

The chain combines TRBV2 with TRBJ2-1; D may be TRBD2 (5 bases). Germline CDR1 and CDR2: SNHLY and FYNNEI. The CDR3 totals 16 residues. Between the trimmed V and J ends, which lost 3 bases and 5 bases, there was a span of 17 bases. As DNA, the CDR3 is TGTGCCAGCAGTGATGCCCAGCGGACTGTTAACAATGAGCAGTTCTTC. It encodes CASSDAQRTVNNEQFF.

This clone was observed once. The V gene is TRBV12-5, the J gene TRBJ1-2; D remains unclear. The CDR3 consists of 12 residues. Germline V gene data show CDR1 as LGHNT and CDR2 as FRNRAP. V was clipped by 4 bases and J by 13 bases, with 16 bases between them. CDR3 sequence: CASGSTRGGPTF. CDR3 DNA sequence: TGTGCTAGTGGTTCGACCCGTGGAGGGCCCACCTTC.

CDR3 region: CASGLGHTYEQYF. Here the CDR3 DNA reads TGTGCTAGTGGCCTGGGACACACCTACGAGCAGTACTTC. V is TRBV12-5 and J is TRBJ2-7; D perhaps matches TRBD1 (6 bases). Germline values: CDR1 LGHNT, CDR2 FRNRAP. The CDR3 runs to 13 residues. Trimming pared 6 bases from V and 2 bases from J, leaving 11 bases between.

CDR3 in DNA: TGTGCCAGCAATAGGCGGGAGTCGATCAATGAGCAGTTCTTC. It encodes CASNRRESINEQFF. This chain links TRBV6-1 with TRBJ2-1; 7 bases line up with TRBD2. Germline lookup yields CDR1 MNHNS and CDR2 SASEGT. With 7 bases clipped from V and 6 bases from J, the junction kept 9 bases outside the gene matches. The CDR3 covers 14 residues.

The rearrangement links TRBV6-6 to TRBJ1-5, with a tentative D call TRBD1 (6 bases). The V end was cut by 6 bases, the J end by 7 bases, with 13 bases between. Germline CDR1 reads MNHNY; CDR2 reads SVGAGI (reference sequence). The CDR3 totals 13 residues. The CDR3 region is CASRDSSEQPQHF. CDR3 in DNA: TGTGCCAGCAGGGACAGTAGCGAACAGCCCCAGCATTTT.

The chain carries TRBV30 and TRBJ1-2; a possible D gene is TRBD1 (5 bases). The germline V gene has CDR1 GTSNPN and CDR2 SVGIG (reference sequence). The CDR3 has 14 amino acids. V lost 2 bases, J lost 2 bases, and 12 bases lay in between. Here the CDR3 reads CAWSPAKGNYGYTF. The CDR3 nucleotides read TGTGCCTGGAGTCCAGCGAAGGGGAACTATGGCTACACCTTC. The whole variable domain, remainder taken from reference TRBV30 and TRBJ1-2, is SQTIHQWPATLVQPVGSPLSLECTVEGTSNPNLYWYRQAAGRGLQLLFYSVGIGQISSEVPQNLSASRPQDRQFILSSKKLLLSDSGFYLCAWSPAKGNYGYTFGSGTRLTVV.

The chain is built from TRBV10-3 and TRBJ2-1, with TRBD2 matching over 13 bases. Germline V gives CDR1 ENHRY, CDR2 SYGVKD. The CDR3 spans 15 residues. The V gene end was trimmed by 2 bases and the J gene end by 9 bases; junction bases not matched to a gene: 4. CDR3 sequence reads: CAISEGLAGEFEQFF. For the CDR3, the DNA is TGTGCCATCAGTGAGGGACTAGCGGGAGAGTTTGAGCAGTTCTTC.

The chain links TRBV27 to TRBJ2-3; no definite D call. V was clipped by 6 bases and J by 4 bases, with 8 bases between them. In germline, CDR1 is MNHEY, CDR2 SMNVEV (reference sequence). CDR3 size: 12 residues. The CDR3 is CASRRFADTQYF. For the CDR3, the DNA is TGTGCCAGCAGGAGATTTGCAGATACGCAGTATTTT.

The count of this clone is one. The genes are TRBV4-1 and TRBJ2-1; the match to TRBD2 covers 10 bases. Germline CDR1 reads MGHRA; CDR2 reads YSYEKL. The CDR3 runs to 16 residues. The ends lost 0 bases at V and 7 bases at J; junction bases unmatched: 6. In DNA, the CDR3 is TGCGCCAGCAGCCAAGAAGGAGCGGGAGGGCGAAATGAGCAGTTCTTC. Translation gives CASSQEGAGGRNEQFF.

A single count supports this clone. The chain couples TRBV5-3 to TRBJ2-7; D uncertain. Being an ORF, TRBV5-3 has a function that is uncertain. The CDR3 spans 14 residues. Trimming left V 4 bases short and J 0 bases short, with 11 bases between. Written as DNA, the CDR3 is TGTGCCAGAAGCCCCGGCGGTAGCTCCTACGAGCAGTACTTC. Its translation is CARSPGGSSYEQYF.

The count of this clone is one. The CDR3 DNA reads as TGTGCCAGCAGCTGGGGAGGCGGGGATCAGCCCCAGCATTTT. This encodes CASSWGGGDQPQHF. The chain employs TRBV5-6 and TRBJ1-5; D uncertain. The CDR3 length is 14 residues. Germline CDR1 is SGHDT and CDR2 is YYEEEE. V lost 3 bases and J lost 5, with 12 bases in between.

The chain is built from TRBV2 and TRBJ2-5; 11 nucleotides match TRBD2. Per germline, CDR1 SNHLY and CDR2 FYNNEI. The CDR3 is 16 amino acids. V gave up 6 bases and J gave up 6 bases; unmatched junction bases: 12. CDR3 amino acids: CASRGTSGGGRKTQYF. As DNA, the CDR3 is TGTGCCAGCAGGGGGACTAGCGGTGGGGGTCGGAAGACCCAGTACTTC.

CDR3 residues: CATSRDVGGIQPQHF. The CDR3 nucleotides read TGTGCCACCAGCAGAGATGTGGGGGGGATACAGCCCCAGCATTTT. This chain joins TRBV15 and TRBJ1-5; D is perhaps TRBD1 (5 bases). With 0 bases removed from V and 7 bases from J, the gap between germline ends came to 13 bases. This CDR3 is 15 amino acids long. Germline V gene data show CDR1 as LNHNV and CDR2 as YYDKDF (reference sequence).

The chain uses TRBV9 and TRBJ2-1; D gene uncertain. The germline gives CDR1 SGDLS, CDR2 YYNGEE. The V end lost 2 bases, the J end lost 7 bases, and 13 bases lay between the germline ends. CDR3 length: 14 residues. As DNA, the CDR3 is TGTGCCAGCAGCGTCGGTCCCCTAATGAATGAGCAGTTCTTC. Translation gives CASSVGPLMNEQFF.

This chain joins TRBV7-9 and TRBJ2-7, with D unresolved. This CDR3 contains 11 residues. Germline V lookup: CDR1 SEHNR, CDR2 FQNEAQ (reference sequence). With 6 bases removed from V and 6 bases from J, the gap between germline ends came to 9 bases. This CDR3 is CASSFSGEQYF. CDR3 coding DNA: TGTGCCAGCAGTTTCAGTGGCGAGCAGTACTTC.

The chain is built from TRBV19 and TRBJ2-7; D remains ambiguous. The CDR3 runs to 13 residues. Germline V gene sequence: CDR1 LNHDA, CDR2 SQIVND (reference sequence). V was shortened by 2 bases and J by 3 bases, with 8 bases between the two germline ends. The CDR3: CASSIQLFYEQYF. In DNA, the CDR3 is TGTGCCAGTAGTATACAACTATTCTACGAGCAGTACTTC.

The chain is built from TRBV28 and TRBJ2-3, with TRBD2 matching 8 bases. There are 15 residues in the CDR3. After removal of 9 bases from V and 2 bases from J, the junction contained 10 bases not matched to a gene. Germline lookup yields CDR1 MDHEN and CDR2 SYDVKM. CDR3 coding DNA: TGTGCCAGTGCTCTACTAGCGGTCGCCACAGATACGCAGTATTTT. As protein: CASALLAVATDTQYF.

This chain uses TRBV4-1 with TRBJ2-1, with 8 bases matching TRBD2. Germline V CDR1 and CDR2: MGHRA, YSYEKL. The trim removed 4 bases at V and 8 bases at J, leaving 13 bases unmatched. This CDR3 has 16 residues. The CDR3 protein is CASSPSGSGSGDEQFF. For the CDR3, the DNA is TGCGCCAGCAGCCCAAGTGGCAGCGGGAGTGGGGATGAGCAGTTCTTC.

The chain carries TRBV27 and TRBJ2-7, with 7 bases matching TRBD1. This CDR3 region has 12 residues. Per germline, CDR1 MNHEY and CDR2 SMNVEV (reference sequence). The V segment lost 3 bases and the J segment 6 bases; nucleotides outside the gene matches: 2. Here the CDR3 reads CASSFTGAEQYF. CDR3 coding DNA: TGTGCCAGCAGTTTCACAGGGGCCGAGCAGTACTTC.